This T cell receptor beta chain was sequenced during a study of cytomegalovirus exposure and HLA in healthy donors. Whole-study findings and limits: Reported findings show TCR beta sequences accurately forecast HLA-A and HLA-B alleles in most subjects. Association of a missense DCLRE1C variant with TCR beta V- and J-gene trimming was reported in a later analysis.

Concerning this clone: What it binds is unknown.

Both 60 Vbeta primers and 13 Jbeta primers went into the PCR. Per the original methods: Tens of millions of unique TCR beta chains, roughly 11 million of them shared, were counted by a later analysis. Method: immunoSEQ multiplex PCR; TCRdb's copy keeps in-frame clones and lacks some. The V and J calls and clone size were taken over from that table, and D and trimming were inferred from the DNA. The sample records 50,000 to 70,000 clones, less than 70% being singletons. Sequencing was carried out using PBMCs. This clonotype was obtained from a young man in good health and CMV-seronegative.

CDR3 in DNA: TGCAGCGTTGAATTAGCGGGGGGATGGGAGACCCAGTACTTC. As protein: CSVELAGGWETQYF. The chain couples TRBV29-1 to TRBJ2-5; TRBD2 agrees at 10 bases. The V gene end was trimmed by 2 bases and the J gene end by 5 bases; junction bases not matched to a gene: 5. CDR1 is SQVTM, CDR2 ANQGSEA, per germline. The CDR3 contains 14 residues.